These 29 T cell receptor beta chains were sequenced from one sample in a study of T cells in tumors after PD-1 blockade. Repertoires were generated with immunoSEQ multiplex PCR, while TCRdb's copy carries only in-frame clones and drops some. The data show several thousand clones, with around two thirds seen just once and 8.9% held by the top ten. Here the sequenced sample was tumor tissue, taken after anti-PD-1 treatment. The receptor set was obtained from a human donor with basal cell carcinoma.

The V call is TRBV11-2, the J call TRBJ2-2, with D unresolved. The germline V gene has CDR1 SGHAT and CDR2 FQNNGV. The V end lost 2 bases, the J end lost 3 bases, and 7 bases lay between the germline ends. The CDR3 runs 14 residues. The CDR3 here is CASSLIAYTGELFF. The CDR3 nucleotides are TGTGCCAGCAGCTTAATCGCGTACACCGGGGAGCTGTTTTTT. Complete variable domain (other parts from reference TRBV11-2 and TRBJ2-2): EAGVAQSPRYKIIEKRQSVAFWCNPISGHATLYWYQQILGQGPKLLIQFQNNGVVDDSQLPKDRFSAERLKGVDSTLKIQPAKLEDSAVYLCASSLIAYTGELFFGEGSRLTVL.

By share of the sample, this clone is large. This sample includes further DNA sequences coding for the same CDR3. The chain recombines TRBV10-3 with TRBJ2-1; no clear D. The CDR3 extends over 11 amino acids. CDR1 and CDR2 from the germline V gene are ENHRY and SYGVKD. V lost 4 bases, J lost 7 bases, and 5 bases lay in between. This chain's CDR3 is CAISVGNEQFF. In DNA, the CDR3 is TGTGCCATCAGTGTGGGGAATGAGCAGTTCTTC.

The chain couples TRBV2 to TRBJ2-3, with a weak D call TRBD1 (6 bases). Trimming left V 8 bases short and J 4 bases short, with 19 bases between. There are 15 residues in the CDR3. Germline V gives CDR1 SNHLY, CDR2 FYNNEI. The CDR3 spells CASGDSGHRADTQYF. In DNA form, the CDR3 reads TGTGCCAGCGGAGATTCGGGACACCGGGCAGATACGCAGTATTTT.

This chain connects TRBV6-4 to TRBJ2-3; 9 positions match TRBD2. The V and J ends lost 0 bases and 1 base, in that order; junction bases with no gene match: 2. Per germline, CDR1 MRHNA and CDR2 SNTAGT. The CDR3 is 16 residues long. The CDR3 spells CASSDSASGGTDTQYF. CDR3 coding DNA: TGTGCCAGCAGTGACTCGGCTAGCGGGGGCACAGATACGCAGTATTTT.

CDR3 nucleotide sequence: TGTGCCAGCAGCCAAGTGACAGCGGGACCCTACAATGAGCAGTTCTTC. This encodes CASSQVTAGPYNEQFF. The V and J genes are TRBV3-1 (or the pseudogene TRBV3-2) and TRBJ2-1, with TRBD2 matching 7 bases. The germline V gene encodes CDR1 LGHDT and CDR2 YNNKEL (reference sequence). V was clipped by 1 base and J by 2 bases; unmatched bases: 5. The CDR3 has 16 amino acids.

This sequence joins TRBV18 and TRBJ2-7; D is unclear. The germline gives CDR1 KGHSH, CDR2 LQKENI. The ends were cut back, 3 bases at V and 4 bases at J, with 10 bases in the middle. This CDR3 contains 13 residues. The chain's CDR3 is CASSPSLDYEQYF. The DNA of the CDR3 is TGTGCCAGCTCACCCAGTCTAGATTACGAGCAGTACTTC.

This clone was seen a few times. The chain carries TRBV19 and TRBJ1-1; weak D call: TRBD1 (6 bases). This CDR3 comprises 13 residues. Germline CDR1 LNHDA, CDR2 SQIVND (reference sequence). Trimming removed 6 bases from V and 6 bases from J, with 14 bases in between. CDR3 loop: CASRDSLRAEAFF. The CDR3 DNA sequence: TGTGCCAGTAGGGACAGTCTCCGCGCTGAAGCTTTCTTT.

This clone was found a few times. This chain links TRBV5-4 with TRBJ2-1; D is uncertain. This CDR3 has 16 amino acids. Between the trimmed V and J ends, which lost 4 bases and 0 bases, there was a span of 14 bases. CDR1 is SGHNT, CDR2 YYREEE, per germline (reference sequence). The CDR3 DNA reads TGTGCCAGCAGCCCGGCAGACTCGATCTCCTACAATGAGCAGTTCTTC. It codes for CASSPADSISYNEQFF. Together with reference TRBV5-4 and TRBJ2-1, the CDR3 gives the full variable domain: ETGVTQSPTHLIKTRGQQVTLRCSSQSGHNTVSWYQQALGQGPQFIFQYYREEENGRGNFPPRFSGLQFPNYSSELNVNALELDDSALYLCASSPADSISYNEQFFGPGTRLTVL.

This chain connects TRBV3-1 (or the pseudogene TRBV3-2) to TRBJ2-3, with D possibly being TRBD2 (6 bases). This CDR3 is 14 amino acids long. Trimming removed 1 base at V and 4 bases at J, with 9 bases between. Germline V gives CDR1 LGHDT, CDR2 YNNKEL (reference sequence). The chain's CDR3 is CASSQGDFADTQYF. The CDR3 nucleotides read TGTGCCAGCAGCCAAGGGGACTTCGCAGATACGCAGTATTTT.

This clone was counted only a few times. The V call is TRBV24-1, the J call TRBJ2-5; D possibly corresponds to TRBD1 (6 bases). Germline V gene sequence: CDR1 KGHDR, CDR2 SFDVKD. V was cut by 5 bases and J by 4 bases, with 16 bases left in between. CDR3 length equals 15 residues. The CDR3 is CATSGSNRVPETQYF. In DNA form, the CDR3 reads TGTGCCACCAGTGGCTCAAACAGGGTTCCAGAGACCCAGTACTTC.

This rearrangement joins TRBV29-1 to TRBJ2-2; the D call may be TRBD1 or TRBD2 (5 bases each). Germline lookup yields CDR1 SQVTM and CDR2 ANQGSEA. V was clipped by 2 bases and J by 6 bases, with 7 bases between them. CDR3 size: 12 residues. The CDR3 bases are TGCAGCGTTGAATGGGGGTCCGGGGAGCTGTTTTTT. It codes for CSVEWGSGELFF.

This clone has just one count. V usage is TRBV23-1 and J usage is TRBJ2-4, with 9 bases aligning to TRBD1. TRBV23-1 is an ORF, and what it does is uncertain. CDR3 length: 21 amino acids. After removal of 1 base from V and 0 bases from J, the junction contained 16 bases not matched to a gene. CDR3 sequence: CASSQLRLGLTGGKAKNIQYF. The CDR3 DNA is TGCGCCAGCAGTCAATTGCGTCTTGGCCTAACAGGGGGCAAAGCCAAAAACATTCAGTACTTC.

V and J are TRBV19 and TRBJ1-2, with D possibly being TRBD1 (5 bases). Germline V lookup: CDR1 LNHDA, CDR2 SQIVND (reference sequence). Between the trimmed V and J ends, which lost 6 bases and 1 base, there was a span of 9 bases. This CDR3 comprises 13 residues. CDR3 sequence: CASSPQGNYGYTF. CDR3 in DNA: TGTGCCAGTAGCCCCCAGGGTAACTATGGCTACACCTTC.

In its sample, this clone was seen once. The V call is TRBV19, the J call TRBJ2-5; 7 nucleotides line up with TRBD1. Germline CDR1 is LNHDA and CDR2 is SQIVND (reference sequence). The CDR3 is made up of 15 amino acids. V lost 5 bases to trimming and J lost 5 bases; unmatched junction nucleotides: 11. Written as DNA, the CDR3 is TGTGCCAGTAGTCCCCGTAAGGGGGCGTGGGAGACCCAGTACTTC. It yields the protein CASSPRKGAWETQYF.

V is TRBV10-2 and J is TRBJ2-3; TRBD2 aligns across 11 bases. The CDR3 consists of 15 residues. Germline V CDR1 and CDR2: WSHSY, SAAADI. The trim removed 5 bases at V and 4 bases at J, leaving 5 bases unmatched. This CDR3 reads CASSLLAGVADTQYF. The DNA for the CDR3 is TGCGCCAGCAGTCTACTAGCGGGAGTTGCAGATACGCAGTATTTT.

This chain uses TRBV6-5 with TRBJ2-3; possibly TRBD2 for D (6 bases). CDR1 and CDR2 (germline): MNHEY, SVGAGI. This CDR3 is 12 amino acids long. The ends were cut back, 11 bases at V and 1 base at J, with 10 bases in the middle. CDR3 nucleotides: TGTGCCGCGGGGTTTGGCACAGATACGCAGTATTTT. Translating gives CAAGFGTDTQYF.

The rearrangement joins TRBV4-1 to TRBJ2-5, with TRBD2 matching over 9 bases. The CDR3 runs 16 residues. Germline CDR1 reads MGHRA; CDR2 reads YSYEKL. V lost 3 bases to trimming and J lost 4 bases; unmatched junction nucleotides: 9. DNA for the CDR3: TGCGCCAGCAGCCATCAAGGGACTAGCTTCTCAGAGACCCAGTACTTC. Protein product: CASSHQGTSFSETQYF.

The chain recombines TRBV7-9 with TRBJ2-2; D uncertain. V was shortened by 2 bases and J by 4 bases, with 5 bases between the two germline ends. Germline CDR1 SEHNR, CDR2 FQNEAQ (reference sequence). The length of the CDR3 is 13 residues. The CDR3 region has the DNA TGTGCCAGCAGCTTATTCTCCACCGGGGAGCTGTTTTTT. Amino acids: CASSLFSTGELFF.

The chain links TRBV15 to TRBJ2-5, with D unresolved. The CDR3 loop spans 15 amino acids. CDR1 is LNHNV, CDR2 YYDKDF, per germline (reference sequence). Trimming stripped 5 bases from V and 0 bases from J, with 13 bases between. CDR3 residues: CATSARSRYQETQYF. DNA of the CDR3: TGTGCCACCAGCGCCCGGTCCAGGTACCAAGAGACCCAGTACTTC. Full variable domain (outside the CDR3, taken from reference TRBV15 and TRBJ2-5): DAMVIQNPRYQVTQFGKPVTLSCSQTLNHNVMYWYQQKSSQAPKLLFHYYDKDFNNEADTPDNFQSRRPNTSFCFLDIRSPGLGDTAMYLCATSARSRYQETQYFGPGTRLLVL.

The count of this clone is one. The rearrangement uses TRBV28 and TRBJ2-5; tentative D call: TRBD1 (5 bases). CDR1 and CDR2 from the germline V gene are MDHEN and SYDVKM. Trimming took 8 bases from V and 5 from J, leaving 15 bases between them. CDR3 size: 13 residues. CDR3 amino acids: CASSLGVSETQYF. The CDR3 DNA sequence: TGTGCCAGCTCCCTAGGGGTTTCGGAGACCCAGTACTTC.

The chain carries TRBV19 and TRBJ1-5, with 8 bases matching TRBD1. This CDR3 is 15 amino acids long. V shed 5 bases and J 7 bases; nucleotides not matched to a gene: 10. Germline assignment: CDR1 LNHDA and CDR2 SQIVND (reference sequence). The CDR3 is CASSHPGQGWQPQHF. The CDR3 nucleotides are TGTGCCAGTAGTCACCCCGGACAGGGTTGGCAGCCCCAGCATTTT.

The chain joins TRBV4-3 to TRBJ2-2, with D perhaps TRBD1 or TRBD2 (6 bases each). This CDR3 spans 15 amino acids. Trimming stripped 0 bases from V and 5 bases from J, with 10 bases between. Germline CDR1 is LGHNA and CDR2 is YSLEER. The DNA of the CDR3 is TGCGCCAGCAGCCAAGATCGGGGGCGAACCGGGGAGCTGTTTTTT. Its translation is CASSQDRGRTGELFF.

By frequency in the sample, this clone is medium-sized. The V call is TRBV7-9, the J call TRBJ2-1; tentatively, D is TRBD1 (6 bases). The CDR3 is 12 residues long. Germline values: CDR1 SEHNR, CDR2 FQNEAQ (reference sequence). V was clipped by 5 bases and J by 7 bases, with 9 bases between them. The CDR3 region is CASSPQGNEQFF. The CDR3 DNA is TGTGCCAGCAGCCCCCAGGGGAATGAGCAGTTCTTC. The whole variable domain, filled in from reference TRBV7-9 and TRBJ2-1, reads DTGVSQNPRHKITKRGQNVTFRCDPISEHNRLYWYRQTLGQGPEFLTYFQNEAQLEKSRLLSDRFSAERPKGSFSTLEIQRTEQGDSAMYLCASSPQGNEQFFGPGTRLTVL.

This clone is deemed medium-sized. This CDR3 is CASSLALGRDVPASQFF. The CDR3 nucleotides are TGTGCCAGCAGCTTAGCGCTTGGGCGGGACGTCCCCGCGTCGCAGTTCTTC. The J gene is TRBJ2-1, the V gene TRBV7-2; TRBD2 is a possible D gene (6 bases). Germline CDR1 and CDR2: SGHTA and FQGNSA. Trimming took 0 bases from V and 12 from J, leaving 24 bases between them. CDR3 length equals 17 residues.

This chain joins TRBV2 and TRBJ2-6, with TRBD1 matching over 7 bases. Trimming removed 5 bases from V and 2 bases from J; junction bases left unmatched: 9. Germline values: CDR1 SNHLY, CDR2 FYNNEI. The CDR3 runs 17 residues. This chain's CDR3 is CASSRDSARAGANVLTF. The CDR3, as DNA: TGTGCCAGCAGTCGGGACAGTGCCCGAGCTGGGGCCAACGTCCTGACTTTC.

The chain has TRBV10-3 and TRBJ2-3; TRBD2 aligns across 11 bases. V shed 6 bases and J 4 bases; nucleotides not matched to a gene: 12. CDR1 is ENHRY and CDR2 is SYGVKD in the germline V gene. The CDR3 extends over 17 amino acids. The CDR3 is CAISVMTSGIGADTQYF. CDR3 nucleotides: TGTGCCATCAGCGTAATGACTAGCGGGATCGGGGCAGATACGCAGTATTTT.

The chain couples TRBV7-3 to TRBJ2-2; 10 bases match TRBD1. The CDR3 totals 17 residues. The V gene end was trimmed by 5 bases and the J gene end by 6 bases; junction bases not matched to a gene: 12. CDR1 is SGHTA, CDR2 FQGTGA, per germline. The CDR3 loop reads CASSETPGQGFAGELFF. The CDR3 DNA follows: TGTGCCAGCAGCGAGACCCCGGGACAGGGGTTTGCCGGGGAGCTGTTTTTT.

V and J are TRBV4-1 and TRBJ1-5; 10 nucleotides agree with TRBD1. The CDR3 is 20 residues long. The germline V gene has CDR1 MGHRA and CDR2 YSYEKL. V lost 0 bases to trimming and J lost 2 bases; unmatched junction nucleotides: 13. CDR3: CASSQEEGTGDVFGNQPQHF. Written as DNA, the CDR3 is TGCGCCAGCAGCCAAGAGGAGGGGACAGGGGACGTTTTTGGCAATCAGCCCCAGCATTTT.

This clone is categorized as large. V usage is TRBV30 and J usage is TRBJ1-6; no definite D call. Trimming shortened V by 5 bases and J by 11 bases, and 10 bases separated the two germline ends. The germline gives CDR1 GTSNPN, CDR2 SVGIG (reference sequence). This CDR3 region has 11 residues. CDR3 sequence (DNA): TGTGCCTGGTCCCCCGGGACACCCCTCCACTTT. Encoded protein: CAWSPGTPLHF.